The next 6 T cell receptor beta chains were all read from a single sample in a study of cytomegalovirus exposure and HLA in healthy donors. PCR was performed using 60 Vbeta and 13 Jbeta primers. Sequencing used immunoSEQ multiplex PCR; TCRdb keeps in-frame clones, though not all of them. The table has 150,000 to 250,000 clones, 70% to 90% seen once. Source material: PBMCs. These receptors were collected from a woman between 45 and 65 years old in good health and CMV-seronegative.

The V call is TRBV19, the J call TRBJ1-2, with 7 bases lining up with TRBD1. The CDR3 runs to 15 residues. Germline loops: CDR1 LNHDA, CDR2 SQIVND (reference sequence). Losses at the gene ends were 3 bases for V and 3 bases for J; bases not matched to a gene: 7. As DNA, the CDR3 is TGTGCCAGTAGTATCCCCCGACAGGGAGACTATGGCTACACCTTC. Translation gives CASSIPRQGDYGYTF.

The V and J genes are TRBV27 and TRBJ1-2, with D hard to call. CDR3 length equals 13 residues. V lost 8 bases and J 8 bases, leaving 18 bases between the germline ends. Germline V gives CDR1 MNHEY, CDR2 SMNVEV (reference sequence). This chain's CDR3 is CASRRSGMSGYTF. The CDR3 bases are TGTGCCAGCCGGAGATCCGGGATGAGCGGCTACACCTTC.

The chain is built from TRBV7-9 and TRBJ1-3; 7 bases agree with TRBD1. V lost 4 bases and J lost 0; bases outside the gene matches: 6. The CDR3 loop spans 16 amino acids. Germline values: CDR1 SEHNR, CDR2 FQNEAQ (reference sequence). Here the CDR3 reads CASSSNSGGSGNTIYF. The CDR3 DNA reads as TGTGCCAGCAGCTCCAACTCAGGGGGCTCTGGAAACACCATATATTTT.

This clone was found once. V usage is TRBV5-5 and J usage is TRBJ2-6, with 9 bases lining up with TRBD1. CDR3 length equals 17 residues. Trimming cost V 5 bases and J 0 bases; bases outside gene matches: 6. Germline values: CDR1 SGHKS, CDR2 YYEKEE (reference sequence). Here the CDR3 reads CASSPGQGLSGANVLTF. Here the CDR3 DNA reads TGTGCCAGCAGTCCGGGACAGGGTCTCTCTGGGGCCAACGTCCTGACTTTC.

The chain carries TRBV27 and TRBJ1-1; 8 bases are a match to TRBD1. The germline CDR1 and CDR2 sequences are MNHEY and SMNVEV (reference sequence). The CDR3 contains 15 residues. V was clipped by 2 bases and J by 7 bases; unmatched bases: 9. As DNA, the CDR3 is TGTGCCAGCAGTTTAGAGGGCAGGGGGCGGGGTGAAGCTTTCTTT. As protein: CASSLEGRGRGEAFF.

The genes are TRBV27 and TRBJ2-1; 8 nucleotides line up with TRBD2. The CDR3 runs to 12 residues. Germline trimming cut 4 bases from V and 8 bases from J; bases unmatched to any gene: 1. CDR1 and CDR2 from the germline V gene are MNHEY and SMNVEV (reference sequence). In nucleotides, the CDR3 is TGTGCCAGCAGTTCGCGGGGGGATGAGCAGTTCTTC. It translates to CASSSRGDEQFF.